The 12 T cell receptor beta chains listed next were all sequenced from one sample in a study of blood T cell repertoires in COVID-19. TCRdb's copy holds only in-frame clones and misses some; the assay was immunoSEQ multiplex PCR. Of 150,000 to 200,000 clones listed, more than 75% were seen once; the top ten hold 1.2%. Material: PBMCs or T cells enriched from blood (not recorded which). All receptors derive from a human donor with acute COVID-19. The donor label of this sample is uncertain.

The gene calls are TRBV4-3 and TRBJ2-5, with D perhaps TRBD1 (7 bases). Germline CDR1 reads LGHNA; CDR2 reads YSLEER. Trimming removed 2 bases from V and 7 bases from J, with 14 bases in between. The CDR3 sequence is 14 residues long. The CDR3 nucleotides read TGCGCCAGCAGCCAAAACGGCCAGGGGGGGACCCAGTACTTC. Its protein is CASSQNGQGGTQYF.

The chain couples TRBV6-4 to TRBJ2-1, with D possibly matching TRBD1 (6 bases). This CDR3 comprises 13 residues. From germline, CDR1 is MRHNA and CDR2 SNTAGT. Trimming took 0 bases from V and 6 from J, leaving 6 bases between them. The CDR3 spells CASSDSDSNEQFF. Here the CDR3 DNA reads TGTGCCAGCAGTGACTCGGACAGCAATGAGCAGTTCTTC.

Only one count was recorded for this clone. V is TRBV7-3 and J is TRBJ2-1, with D tentatively TRBD1 (6 bases). The CDR3 runs 13 residues. Germline V gene data show CDR1 as SGHTA and CDR2 as FQGTGA. V lost 4 bases and J lost 7, with 11 bases in between. The CDR3 loop reads CASSSGHPNEQFF. The CDR3 nucleotides read TGTGCCAGCAGCTCGGGACATCCAAATGAGCAGTTCTTC. Drawing the rest from reference TRBV7-3 and TRBJ2-1, the complete variable domain is GAGVSQTPSNKVTEKGKYVELRCDPISGHTALYWYRQSLGQGPEFLIYFQGTGAADDSGLPNDRFFAVRPEGSVSTLKIQRTERGDSAVYLCASSSGHPNEQFFGPGTRLTVL.

This chain uses TRBV7-3 with TRBJ1-6, with TRBD1 matching 8 bases. Germline V gene lookup returns CDR1 SGHTA and CDR2 FQGTGA. V gave up 3 bases and J gave up 8 bases; unmatched junction bases: 6. The CDR3 is 15 residues long. The CDR3 DNA follows: TGTGCCAGCAGCTTCGACAGGGGTGGGGATTCACCCCTCCACTTT. Protein product: CASSFDRGGDSPLHF.

The rearrangement links TRBV3-1 (or the pseudogene TRBV3-2) to TRBJ1-1; D remains ambiguous. CDR1 is LGHDT, CDR2 YNNKEL, per germline (reference sequence). The V gene lost 4 bases and the J gene lost 11 bases, with 14 bases spanning the gap. This CDR3 is built from 12 residues. CDR3 region: CASSRSAGRAFF. The CDR3 nucleotides read TGTGCCAGCAGCCGAAGCGCGGGTCGGGCTTTCTTT.

The DNA of the CDR3 is TGTGCCAGCAGATTGACTAGCGGGGGCCTGTCCTACGAGCAGTACTTC. Amino acid sequence: CASRLTSGGLSYEQYF. The chain combines TRBV27 with TRBJ2-7; the match to TRBD2 covers 12 bases. This CDR3 has 16 residues. Germline CDR1 is MNHEY and CDR2 is SMNVEV (reference sequence). With 6 bases clipped from V and 1 base from J, the junction kept 7 bases outside the gene matches.

The chain links TRBV3-1 (or the pseudogene TRBV3-2) to TRBJ1-6, with D possibly being TRBD1 (5 bases). CDR1 is LGHDT, CDR2 YNNKEL, per germline (reference sequence). Trimming took off 4 bases at V and 9 bases at J, with 19 bases between the two ends. CDR3 length: 16 residues. CDR3 DNA sequence: TGTGCCAGCAGCCCCCTCCTGCGATGGAGGGGTTCACCCCTCCACTTT. Amino acids: CASSPLLRWRGSPLHF.

This rearrangement joins TRBV4-3 to TRBJ1-4, with TRBD1 identical over 8 bases. Germline CDR1 reads LGHNA; CDR2 reads YSLEER. Trimming took 4 bases from V and 6 from J; bases not matched to a gene: 7. The CDR3 is 15 amino acids. The CDR3 sequence is CASSPSGTGDEKLFF. CDR3 nucleotide sequence: TGCGCCAGCAGCCCGTCCGGGACAGGAGATGAAAAACTGTTTTTT.

This chain joins TRBV5-6 and TRBJ2-5, with TRBD1 as a possible D gene (6 bases). The V and J ends lost 4 bases and 0 bases respectively, with 16 bases between them. The CDR3 is 16 amino acids. Germline-derived CDR1 and CDR2 are SGHDT and YYEEEE. The CDR3 DNA reads TGTGCCAGCAGCCCATCTGGACAGCCGTACCAAGAGACCCAGTACTTC. It translates to CASSPSGQPYQETQYF.

The chain links TRBV29-1 to TRBJ1-1; 9 nucleotides agree with TRBD1. The trim removed 7 bases at V and 3 bases at J, leaving 6 bases unmatched. Germline loops: CDR1 SQVTM, CDR2 ANQGSEA. CDR3 size: 13 residues. CDR3 DNA: TGCAGCGCGGAAGGGACAGGGTACACTGAAGCTTTCTTT. This encodes CSAEGTGYTEAFF.

The V and J genes are TRBV11-3 and TRBJ1-1; no definite D call. CDR1 SGHNT and CDR2 YENEEA come from the germline V gene. CDR3 length: 14 residues. V dropped 3 bases and J dropped 1 base, with 9 bases sitting between them. The CDR3 protein is CASSFGRENTEAFF. The CDR3 nucleotides are TGTGCCAGCAGCTTCGGTAGAGAGAACACTGAAGCTTTCTTT.

The V call is TRBV18, the J call TRBJ1-1; the match to TRBD1 covers 8 bases. After removal of 2 bases from V and 0 bases from J, the junction contained 14 bases not matched to a gene. Germline V gene lookup returns CDR1 KGHSH and CDR2 LQKENI. This CDR3 spans 19 amino acids. The CDR3 is CASSPEDRAPFSMNTEAFF. In DNA, the CDR3 is TGTGCCAGCTCACCAGAGGACAGGGCCCCTTTCAGCATGAACACTGAAGCTTTCTTT.